A selection of T cell receptor beta chains follows, all from one sample in a study of shared clonotypes between healthy human individuals. Sequencing used immunoSEQ multiplex PCR; TCRdb keeps in-frame clones, though not all of them. The data contain about 550,000 clones, nearly 97% of them singletons. Specimen: naive CD8+ T cells sorted from blood. The source is a woman in her 30s in good health. Each CDR3 is given with its conserved first and last residue. The D gene is left open where the match is weak. Size values are once, few and many counts, or a class for expanded clones, and some rows have none.

V gene	J gene	D gene	clone size	CDR3 protein	CDR3 DNA
TRBV21-1	TRBJ2-5	NA	once	CARLPGGPYWTQYF	TGTGCCAGACTACCTGGCGGGCCCTACTGGACCCAGTACTTC
TRBV6-5	TRBJ2-1	TRBD1	NA	CASSYPGQGYNEQFF	TGTGCCAGCAGTTACCCGGGACAGGGGTACAATGAGCAGTTCTTC
TRBV27	TRBJ1-2	NA	NA	CASSRLGHFNYGYTF	TGTGCCAGCAGTAGGCTCGGACACTTTAACTATGGCTACACCTTC
TRBV11-2	TRBJ2-7	TRBD1	NA	CASSLVGGQGAEQYF	TGTGCCAGCAGCTTAGTAGGGGGACAGGGGGCCGAGCAGTACTTC
TRBV9	TRBJ2-5	TRBD1	NA	CASSLRQGMQETQYF	TGTGCCAGCAGCTTGCGACAGGGGATGCAAGAGACCCAGTACTTC
TRBV5-6	TRBJ2-5	TRBD1	NA	CASSYTGQTLVGTQYF	TGTGCCAGCAGCTACACGGGACAGACCCTCGTGGGGACCCAGTACTTC
TRBV14	TRBJ2-7	NA	NA	CASSSRQAYEQYF	TGTGCCAGCAGCTCTCGACAGGCCTACGAGCAGTACTTC
TRBV7-9	TRBJ2-1	TRBD2	NA	CASSRRLAGVQNEQFF	TGTGCCAGCAGCCGACGACTAGCGGGAGTACAAAATGAGCAGTTCTTC
TRBV27	TRBJ2-7	TRBD2	NA	CASSFASGYEQYF	TGTGCCAGCAGTTTTGCTAGCGGGTACGAGCAGTACTTC
TRBV28	TRBJ2-1	TRBD2	NA	CASSFQGGSEQFF	TGTGCCAGCAGTTTTCAGGGAGGGAGTGAGCAGTTCTTC
TRBV19	TRBJ2-7	NA	NA	CASSIARGPHEQYF	TGTGCCAGTAGTATAGCCCGGGGCCCCCATGAGCAGTACTTC
TRBV6-5	TRBJ2-1	NA	NA	CASSEIMDNEQFF	TGTGCCAGCAGTGAGATTATGGACAATGAGCAGTTCTTC
TRBV28	TRBJ1-6	NA	NA	CASTDDPPLHF	TGTGCCAGCACTGACGATCCACCCCTCCACTTT
TRBV9	TRBJ2-3	NA	NA	CASSVGPGGREADTQYF	TGTGCCAGCAGCGTGGGGCCCGGGGGGCGCGAGGCAGATACGCAGTATTTT
TRBV10-2	TRBJ2-2	NA	NA	CASIRDSNTGELFF	TGCGCCAGCATCCGAGACTCGAACACCGGGGAGCTGTTTTTT
TRBV6-5	TRBJ1-5	NA	NA	CASRPYVGGSQPQHF	TGTGCCAGCCGCCCTTATGTGGGGGGCTCGCAGCCCCAGCATTTT
TRBV5-5	TRBJ1-1	NA	NA	CASSLEGAGGTEAFF	TGTGCCAGCAGCTTGGAGGGTGCTGGCGGCACTGAAGCTTTCTTT
TRBV6-6	TRBJ2-2	NA	few	CASSYEGELFF	TGTGCCAGCAGTTACGAGGGGGAGCTGTTTTTT
TRBV25-1	TRBJ2-7	NA	NA	CASSVAAGTQHYEQYF	TGTGCCAGCAGTGTAGCAGCCGGGACACAACACTACGAGCAGTACTTC
TRBV13	TRBJ2-7	TRBD1	once	CASSRHGQGHEQYF	TGTGCCAGCAGCCGACACGGACAGGGCCACGAGCAGTACTTC
TRBV5-1	TRBJ2-5	TRBD2	NA	CASSLVGGSIQETQYF	TGCGCCAGCAGCTTGGTTGGCGGGAGCATCCAAGAGACCCAGTACTTC
TRBV7-6	TRBJ2-1	TRBD1	NA	CASSLAETGGDEQFF	TGTGCCAGCAGCTTAGCGGAGACAGGGGGCGATGAGCAGTTCTTC
TRBV29-1	TRBJ2-7	NA	NA	CSVVGRDASYEQYF	TGCAGCGTTGTTGGCAGGGACGCGTCCTACGAGCAGTACTTC
TRBV14	TRBJ2-3	TRBD2	NA	CASSQGLAGTWMQYF	TGTGCCAGCAGCCAAGGACTAGCGGGGACCTGGATGCAGTATTTT
TRBV5-4	TRBJ2-5	NA	NA	CASSPSVEETQYF	TGTGCCAGCAGCCCTAGCGTTGAAGAGACCCAGTACTTC
TRBV6-5	TRBJ2-7	NA	NA	CASSSLGGVYEQYF	TGTGCCAGCAGTTCACTCGGGGGAGTCTACGAGCAGTACTTC
TRBV5-5	TRBJ2-3	NA	once	CASSWEGAADTQYF	TGTGCCAGCAGCTGGGAGGGGGCCGCAGATACGCAGTATTTT
TRBV19	TRBJ2-1	NA	NA	CASSIRVLGTANYNEQFF	TGTGCCAGTAGTATACGGGTTCTGGGGACCGCCAACTACAATGAGCAGTTCTTC
TRBV5-4	TRBJ2-5	TRBD2	once	CASSPSPGLIETQYF	TGTGCCAGCAGCCCGTCGCCGGGACTAATAGAGACCCAGTACTTC
TRBV7-3	TRBJ2-7	TRBD1	NA	CASSFSGGSEQYF	TGTGCCAGCAGCTTCTCAGGGGGCAGCGAGCAGTACTTC
TRBV5-6	TRBJ1-1	NA	NA	CASSFSRLTEAFF	TGTGCCAGCAGCTTCAGTCGATTAACTGAAGCTTTCTTT
TRBV28	TRBJ2-7	TRBD2	NA	CASSLSGGGEQYF	TGTGCCAGCAGTTTATCGGGAGGAGGGGAGCAGTACTTC
TRBV4-1	TRBJ1-1	NA	NA	CASSQEGSLNTEAFF	TGCGCCAGCAGCCAAGAAGGATCCCTTAACACTGAAGCTTTCTTT
TRBV15	TRBJ1-4	TRBD1	NA	CATSMGTDPNEKLFF	TGTGCCACCAGCATGGGGACAGACCCTAATGAAAAACTGTTTTTT
TRBV4-1	TRBJ1-5	NA	once	CASSQDSGGFNQPQHF	TGCGCCAGCAGCCAAGATAGCGGGGGGTTCAATCAGCCCCAGCATTTT
TRBV7-9	TRBJ1-1	TRBD1	NA	CASSASGTGDTEAFF	TGTGCCAGCAGCGCATCCGGGACAGGGGACACTGAAGCTTTCTTT
TRBV29-1	TRBJ1-2	NA	few	CSVETDYGYTF	TGCAGCGTTGAGACAGACTATGGCTACACCTTC
TRBV19	TRBJ2-3	TRBD1	once	CASSILAGGIDTQYF	TGTGCCAGTAGTATTTTGGCAGGGGGTATAGATACGCAGTATTTT
TRBV6-5	TRBJ1-5	NA	NA	CASSYSGQSNQPQHF	TGTGCCAGCAGTTACTCCGGACAGAGCAATCAGCCCCAGCATTTT
TRBV15	TRBJ1-3	NA	NA	CATSSRWGLSSGNTIYF	TGTGCCACCAGCTCTAGATGGGGGTTAAGCTCTGGAAACACCATATATTTT
TRBV7-9	TRBJ2-1	NA	once	CASSPRATNEQFF	TGTGCCAGCAGTCCCCGGGCGACTAATGAGCAGTTCTTC
TRBV28	TRBJ2-7	TRBD2	NA	CASNLAGDDYEQYF	TGTGCCAGCAATCTAGCGGGAGATGACTACGAGCAGTACTTC
TRBV28	TRBJ2-7	TRBD2	NA	CASSLSSGREGPYEQYF	TGTGCCAGCAGTTTGTCTAGCGGGAGGGAAGGTCCCTACGAGCAGTACTTC
TRBV28	TRBJ1-1	NA	NA	CASSLRTEERAFF	TGTGCCAGCAGTCTCCGGACTGAGGAAAGAGCTTTCTTT
TRBV13	TRBJ1-1	NA	NA	CASLTANTEAFF	TGTGCCAGCCTTACAGCGAACACTGAAGCTTTCTTT